This T cell receptor (beta chain) comes out of a study of STAT5B mutations in CD4+ large granular lymphocyte leukemia. Study information: Healthy donors showed HLA-associated enrichment of the CDR3 'QG' motif. Study observations and caveats: Patient CD4-sorted repertoires stayed more clonal than healthy ones after leukemic-clone removal.

Looked up from germline, CDR1 is SGHDT and CDR2 is YYEEEE. Between the trimmed V and J ends, which lost 1 base and 4 bases, there was a span of 14 bases. This CDR3 has 15 amino acids. About this clone: Its matching antigen is unknown.

Sequencing was at survey level. This table comes from immunoSEQ multiplex PCR, and its TCRdb copy is limited to in-frame clones, with some not included. Of more than 45,000 clones listed, under 80% are singletons. Input material: CD4+ T cells from blood buffy coats. The chain recombines TRBV5-6 with TRBJ1-2; possibly TRBD1 for D (6 bases). The source of this sequence is a human donor in good health. As DNA, the CDR3 is TGTGCCAGCAGCTTGTTCGACAGGAACCTCTATGGCTACACCTTC. This translates into CASSLFDRNLYGYTF.